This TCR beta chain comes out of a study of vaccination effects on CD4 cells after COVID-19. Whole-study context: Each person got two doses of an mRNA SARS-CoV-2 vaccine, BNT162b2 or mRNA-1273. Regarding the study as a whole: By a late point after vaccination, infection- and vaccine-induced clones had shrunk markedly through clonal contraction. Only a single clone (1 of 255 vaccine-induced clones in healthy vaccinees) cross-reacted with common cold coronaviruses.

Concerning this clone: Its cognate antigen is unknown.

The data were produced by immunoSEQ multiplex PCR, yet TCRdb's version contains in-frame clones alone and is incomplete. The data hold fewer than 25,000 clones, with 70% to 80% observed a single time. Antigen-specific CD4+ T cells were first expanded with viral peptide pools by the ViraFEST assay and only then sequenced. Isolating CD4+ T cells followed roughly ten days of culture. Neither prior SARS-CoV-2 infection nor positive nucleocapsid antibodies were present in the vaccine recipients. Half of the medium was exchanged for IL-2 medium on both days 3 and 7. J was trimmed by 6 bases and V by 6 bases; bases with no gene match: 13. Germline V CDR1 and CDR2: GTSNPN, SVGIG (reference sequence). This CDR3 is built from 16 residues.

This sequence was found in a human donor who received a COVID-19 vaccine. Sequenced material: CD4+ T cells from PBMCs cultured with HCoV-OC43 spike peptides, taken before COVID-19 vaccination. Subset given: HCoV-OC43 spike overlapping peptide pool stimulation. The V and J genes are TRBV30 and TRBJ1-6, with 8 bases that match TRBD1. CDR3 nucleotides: TGTGCCTGTTCAAGTTCCGGACAGGGCGGTAATTCACCCCTCCACTTT. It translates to CACSSSGQGGNSPLHF.